This T cell receptor beta chain is drawn from a study of CD8+ T cells in alopecia areata. The V end lost 1 base, the J end lost 2 bases, and 12 bases lay between the germline ends. CDR3 length: 15 amino acids. Germline V gene sequence: CDR1 SQVTM, CDR2 ANQGSEA. RNA extraction and reverse transcription yielded cDNA as sequencing template. Using immunoSEQ multiplex PCR, the repertoire was profiled, and TCRdb retains in-frame clones only, with some absent. This sample has some 25,000 clones, with around half found just once. The investigators collected lesional scalp punch biopsies and peripheral blood from alopecia areata patients. In this sample, this clone turned up a few times.

Sample: NKG2D-high CD8+ T cells sorted from blood. This sequence originates from a human donor with alopecia areata. The gene calls are TRBV29-1 and TRBJ2-1; D is uncertain. Here the CDR3 reads CSVEARGSPYNEQFF. CDR3 bases: TGCAGCGTTGAAGCCCGTGGGTCCCCCTACAATGAGCAGTTCTTC.